This entry describes one TCR beta chain. Its antigen is currently unknown. Using immunoSEQ multiplex PCR, the repertoire was profiled, and TCRdb retains in-frame clones only, with some absent. The repertoire holds hundreds of thousands of clones, with about 88% as singletons. A roughly 120-subject validation cohort, separate from the approximately 610-subject first cohort, supplied the donors. V was clipped by 5 bases and J by 4 bases, with 8 bases between them. The CDR3 has 12 residues. Germline V CDR1 and CDR2: LGHNT, FRNRAP. The data belong to a study of cytomegalovirus exposure and HLA in healthy donors. General study results and limits: The investigators catalogued some 150 TCR beta chains as cytomegalovirus-associated. Most TCR sequences proved rare, with some public TCRs found in many donors.

The chain combines TRBV12-5 with TRBJ1-2; D is uncertain. Source material: PBMCs. This receptor was identified in a man aged 18-30 years in good health and CMV-seropositive. The CDR3 bases are TGTGCTAGTGGTGGCTCCGGCTATGGCTACACCTTC. Residues: CASGGSGYGYTF.